This TCR beta chain was recorded in a study of PD-1 blockade in classical Hodgkin lymphoma. The germline V and J ends were trimmed by 4 bases and 6 bases, with 8 bases remaining between them. The CDR3 consists of 12 residues. Germline V gives CDR1 SGHTA, CDR2 FQGTGA. There was relapse after autologous stem cell transplantation in every patient, and there was variation in brentuximab vedotin exposure. Here immunoSEQ multiplex PCR was the method, and the copy in TCRdb shows in-frame clones only, minus some. Here the sample spans 70,000 or so clones, around 75% being singletons. This clone occurred a few times.

This receptor was taken from a human donor with classical Hodgkin lymphoma. The sample was peripheral blood mononuclear cells (PBMCs), taken before the second cycle of nivolumab. The genes are TRBV7-3 and TRBJ2-3; D call uncertain. CDR3 in DNA: TGTGCCAGCAGCTACGTCGGGGATACGCAGTATTTT. This sequence encodes CASSYVGDTQYF.